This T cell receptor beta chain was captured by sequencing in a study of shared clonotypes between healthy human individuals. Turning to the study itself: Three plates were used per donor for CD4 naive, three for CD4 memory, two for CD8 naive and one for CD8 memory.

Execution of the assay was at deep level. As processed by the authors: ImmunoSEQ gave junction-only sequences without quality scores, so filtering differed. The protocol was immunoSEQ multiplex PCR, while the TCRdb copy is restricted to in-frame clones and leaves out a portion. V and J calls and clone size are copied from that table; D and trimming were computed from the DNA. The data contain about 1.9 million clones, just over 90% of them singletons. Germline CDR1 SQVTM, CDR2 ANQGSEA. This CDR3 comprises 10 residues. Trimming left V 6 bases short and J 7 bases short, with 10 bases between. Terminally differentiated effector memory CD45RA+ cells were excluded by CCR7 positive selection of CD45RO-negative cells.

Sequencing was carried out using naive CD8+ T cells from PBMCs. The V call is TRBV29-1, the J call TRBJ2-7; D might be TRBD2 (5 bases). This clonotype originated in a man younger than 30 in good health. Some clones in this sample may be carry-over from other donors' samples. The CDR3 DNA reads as TGCAGCGTAATTAGAGGGGAGCAGTACTTC. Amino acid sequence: CSVIRGEQYF.